This T cell receptor (beta chain) was documented in a study of T cell repertoires in cytomegalovirus infection. Background on the study: It can be stated that public TCR beta signatures indicated CMV infection as well as a matching HLA type.

TCRdb reprocessed the reads via MiXCR and lists one record per CDR3 protein. The profile shows roughly 180,000 distinct CDR3 sequences, about 28% of them singletons. General study results and limits: Based on cumulative public TCR beta family frequency, carriers of CMV plus the relevant HLA were identified. Dominating the ex vivo response were TCR beta clonotypes that were CMV-specific and HLA-C-restricted.

This clonotype was detected a few times. Antigen: not known. The TCR was taken from a human donor in good health (CMV status not recorded). Some clones in this sample may be carry-over from other donors' samples. The sequencing sample was made of PBMCs.

CDR3 loop: CASTRPQGVSSNQPQHF. As DNA, the CDR3 is TGTGCCAGCACCCGGCCGCAGGGGGTCTCCAGCAATCAGCCCCAGCATTTT. This chain joins TRBV6-2 or TRBV6-3 and TRBJ1-5; TRBD1 agrees at 7 bases. The CDR3 consists of 17 residues. CDR1 and CDR2 (germline): MNHEY, SVGEGT. Trimming took 7 bases from V and 1 from J; bases not matched to a gene: 13.